A selection of T cell receptor beta chains follows, all from one sample in a study of blood T cell repertoires in COVID-19. Sequenced by immunoSEQ multiplex PCR; TCRdb stores in-frame clones only, minus some. The sample has 200,000 or so clones, over 80% seen once; the top ten hold over 5%. Specimen: peripheral blood. Receptors originate from a woman between 25 and 40 years old with acute or convalescent COVID-19. CDR3s include the opening cysteine and the closing phenylalanine or tryptophan. A D gene is named only where the DNA matches it firmly. Expanded clones are given a class, and other clones once, few, many or no size at all.

j_gene: TRBJ1-6
abundance: once
v_gene: TRBV7-9
d_gene: .
CDR3nt: TGTGCCAGCAGCTATGCAGGTTCACCCCTCCACTTT
CDR3aa: CASSYAGSPLHF

j_gene: TRBJ1-6
abundance: .
v_gene: TRBV24-1
d_gene: .
CDR3nt: TGTGCCACCAGCCCCGGCAGGGTTCATAATTCACCCCTCCACTTT
CDR3aa: CATSPGRVHNSPLHF

j_gene: TRBJ2-1
abundance: .
v_gene: TRBV4-2
d_gene: TRBD1
CDR3nt: TGTGCCAGCAGCCAAGATTGGACAGGCGGAATCGATGAGCAGTTCTTC
CDR3aa: CASSQDWTGGIDEQFF

j_gene: TRBJ1-6
abundance: few
v_gene: TRBV30
d_gene: .
CDR3nt: TGTGCCTGGAGTGTACTGGGGGGAGGAGGTAATTCACCCCTCCACTTT
CDR3aa: CAWSVLGGGGNSPLHF

j_gene: TRBJ2-7
abundance: once
v_gene: TRBV7-2
d_gene: TRBD2
CDR3nt: TGTGCCAGCAGCTTATCCAACCTCCCTACGGGAGGGTACGAGCAGTACTTC
CDR3aa: CASSLSNLPTGGYEQYF

j_gene: TRBJ2-2
abundance: .
v_gene: TRBV15
d_gene: .
CDR3nt: TGTGCCACCAGCAGAGATCAATTGGCGCTAGCGAGTATCGGGGAGCTGTTTTTT
CDR3aa: CATSRDQLALASIGELFF

j_gene: TRBJ1-1
abundance: few
v_gene: TRBV19
d_gene: .
CDR3nt: TGTGCCAGTAGAACAGGGTTTGAGGCACCCGAAGCTTTCTTT
CDR3aa: CASRTGFEAPEAFF

j_gene: TRBJ2-1
abundance: once
v_gene: TRBV30
d_gene: TRBD2
CDR3nt: TGTGCCTGGAGTGAGACTAGCGGATACAATGAGCAGTTCTTC
CDR3aa: CAWSETSGYNEQFF

j_gene: TRBJ1-1
abundance: .
v_gene: TRBV28
d_gene: TRBD1
CDR3nt: TGTGCCAGCAGTTCCGGACAGGGTCTTTTGACTGAAGCTTTCTTT
CDR3aa: CASSSGQGLLTEAFF

j_gene: TRBJ1-2
abundance: .
v_gene: TRBV6-2/TRBV6-3
d_gene: TRBD1
CDR3nt: TGTGCCAGCAGTTACTCGAGACAGGGGAACTATGGCTACACCTTC
CDR3aa: CASSYSRQGNYGYTF

j_gene: TRBJ1-6
abundance: .
v_gene: TRBV19
d_gene: .
CDR3nt: TGTGCCAGTAGTATCCGGCGGCAGGGAGGGAATTCACCCCTCCACTTT
CDR3aa: CASSIRRQGGNSPLHF

j_gene: TRBJ2-7
abundance: .
v_gene: TRBV3-1/TRBV3-2
d_gene: .
CDR3nt: TGTGCCAGCAGCCTAAACCCGAGCTCCTACGAGCAGTACTTC
CDR3aa: CASSLNPSSYEQYF

j_gene: TRBJ1-2
abundance: .
v_gene: TRBV6-5
d_gene: .
CDR3nt: TGTGCCAGCAGTTCGCCGTCGGGGACTAGGTTCTATGGCTACACCTTC
CDR3aa: CASSSPSGTRFYGYTF